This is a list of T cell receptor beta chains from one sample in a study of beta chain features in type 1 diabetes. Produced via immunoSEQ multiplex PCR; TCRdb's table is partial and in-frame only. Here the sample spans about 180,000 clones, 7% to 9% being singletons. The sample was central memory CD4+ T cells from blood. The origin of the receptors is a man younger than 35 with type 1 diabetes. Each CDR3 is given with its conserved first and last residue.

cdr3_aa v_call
CASSAGAQGSGFF TRBV7-9
CASSEYAGGRETQYF TRBV25-1
CASSELANYGYTF TRBV7-2
CAWSEQGNTEAFF TRBV30
CASSYKVGVSGELFF TRBV27
CASSLGLTDHNSPLHF TRBV7-2
CASSHLNTEAFF TRBV6-5
CASRQTGGGTEAFF TRBV5-1
CASRQLRNTEAFF TRBV2
CATSRDPLNSEQYF TRBV15
CASSPRGAATQYF TRBV7-6
CSVERELNTEAFF TRBV29-1
CASKRAEYEQYF TRBV5-4
CASSISSGDTDTQYF TRBV9
CASSRDRVEAFF TRBV25-1
CASSLVARVDTEAFF TRBV7-2
CASSSDWTGFQYF TRBV7-2
CASSLASLAETQYF TRBV5-6